Below, 22 T cell receptor beta chains from the same sample are listed, as sequenced in a study of blood T cell repertoires in COVID-19. TCRdb keeps only in-frame clones here, not all; method: immunoSEQ multiplex PCR. This repertoire shows about 480,000 clones, around nine tenths found once; its top ten account for approximately 2%. The specimen sequenced was PBMCs or T cells enriched from blood (not recorded which). The receptors derive from a middle-aged woman who had recovered from COVID-19.

This chain joins TRBV5-4 and TRBJ2-5; TRBD1 agrees at 10 bases. This CDR3 is 15 amino acids long. Germline V gene sequence: CDR1 SGHNT, CDR2 YYREEE (reference sequence). J lost 5 bases, V lost 3 bases, and 7 bases had no gene match. CDR3 loop: CASSSGQGGRETQYF. As DNA, the CDR3 is TGTGCCAGCAGCTCAGGACAGGGGGGACGGGAGACCCAGTACTTC.

The V and J genes are TRBV7-8 and TRBJ2-3, with a possible D match to TRBD1 (6 bases). Trimming took off 5 bases at V and 2 bases at J, with 17 bases between the two ends. The CDR3 is made up of 16 amino acids. Germline values: CDR1 SGHVS, CDR2 FQNEAQ. The chain's CDR3 is CASSPLSGTPTDTQYF. CDR3 bases: TGTGCCAGCAGCCCCTTATCGGGGACACCCACAGATACGCAGTATTTT. Full variable domain (missing parts from reference TRBV7-8 and TRBJ2-3): GAGVSQSPRYKVAKRGQDVALRCDPISGHVSLFWYQQALGQGPEFLTYFQNEAQLDKSGLPSDRFFAERPEGSVSTLKIQRTQQEDSAVYLCASSPLSGTPTDTQYFGPGTRLTVL.

The chain carries TRBV19 and TRBJ2-7; TRBD2 matches 7 bases. Trimming cost V 5 bases and J 5 bases; bases outside gene matches: 12. Germline V gene sequence: CDR1 LNHDA, CDR2 SQIVND (reference sequence). The CDR3 contains 15 residues. This CDR3 reads CASSSTGGTFHEQYF. CDR3 nucleotides: TGTGCCAGTAGTTCGACCGGGGGGACCTTTCACGAGCAGTACTTC.

This chain uses TRBV5-1 with TRBJ2-1, with 13 positions matching TRBD2. CDR1 and CDR2 from the germline V gene are SGHRS and YFSETQ. This CDR3 spans 15 amino acids. The ends lost 4 bases at V and 9 bases at J; junction bases unmatched: 7. The CDR3 is CASSGTSGKAFEQFF. The CDR3 nucleotides read TGCGCCAGCAGCGGGACTAGCGGGAAAGCGTTTGAGCAGTTCTTC. Combining the CDR3 with reference TRBV5-1 and TRBJ2-1 gives the whole variable domain KAGVTQTPRYLIKTRGQQVTLSCSPISGHRSVSWYQQTPGQGLQFLFEYFSETQRNKGNFPGRFSGRQFSNSRSEMNVSTLELGDSALYLCASSGTSGKAFEQFFGPGTRLTVL.

J is TRBJ2-3 and V is TRBV7-9; D is ambiguous. Per germline, CDR1 SEHNR and CDR2 FQNEAQ (reference sequence). The ends were cut back, 1 base at V and 0 bases at J, with 5 bases in the middle. There are 14 residues in the CDR3. The CDR3 bases are TGTGCCAGCAGCTTAGGCAGGAGCACAGATACGCAGTATTTT. It yields the protein CASSLGRSTDTQYF.

The chain links TRBV14 to TRBJ1-4; a possible D gene is TRBD1 (5 bases). CDR3 length equals 14 residues. Germline loops: CDR1 SGHDN, CDR2 FVKESK. Trimming shortened V by 4 bases and J by 6 bases, and 12 bases separated the two germline ends. The CDR3 DNA reads TGTGCCAGCAGCCTTTGGCAAGGGGATGAAAAACTGTTTTTT. Residues: CASSLWQGDEKLFF.

The CDR3 sequence: CASSWTIAESSYNEQFF. CDR3 sequence (DNA): TGTGCCAGCAGTTGGACAATAGCCGAGAGCTCCTACAATGAGCAGTTCTTC. This sequence joins TRBV25-1 and TRBJ2-1; a possible D gene is TRBD1 (5 bases). Germline V gene lookup returns CDR1 MGHDK and CDR2 SYGVNS. This CDR3 is 17 amino acids long. The V end was cut by 5 bases, the J end by 0 bases, with 17 bases between.

This clone appeared a few times. The genes are TRBV7-9 and TRBJ1-1; D unclear. V was clipped by 1 base and J by 11 bases, with 14 bases between them. CDR1 SEHNR and CDR2 FQNEAQ come from the germline V gene (reference sequence). The CDR3 length is 13 residues. This CDR3 reads CASSLGASTWAFF. The CDR3 DNA reads TGTGCCAGCAGCTTAGGAGCCTCAACGTGGGCTTTCTTT.

V and J are TRBV5-1 and TRBJ2-3; 9 nucleotides match TRBD2. The J segment lost 4 bases and the V segment lost 4 bases, leaving 10 bases of the junction unmatched. The length of the CDR3 is 16 residues. The germline CDR1 and CDR2 sequences are SGHRS and YFSETQ. The CDR3 DNA reads TGCGCCAGCAGCGTAATAGCGGGAGAGAAGCCAGATACGCAGTATTTT. Protein product: CASSVIAGEKPDTQYF.

The chain links TRBV6-1 to TRBJ1-1, with D possibly matching TRBD1 (6 bases). Deletions cut 3 bases from V and 5 bases from J, with 13 bases between. CDR3 size: 14 residues. Germline CDR1 reads MNHNS; CDR2 reads SASEGT. The CDR3 DNA reads TGTGCCAGCAGTGAGGCAGGGGATTGGACTGAAGCTTTCTTT. Protein sequence: CASSEAGDWTEAFF.

The chain employs TRBV10-1 and TRBJ2-3, with a tentative D call TRBD2 (5 bases). Germline V gene data show CDR1 as WNHNN and CDR2 as SYGVQD (reference sequence). Deletions cut 0 bases from V and 8 bases from J, with 12 bases between. The CDR3 sequence is 14 residues long. CDR3 amino acids: CASSESRTGSTQYF. The DNA of the CDR3 is TGCGCCAGCAGTGAGTCACGGACGGGGTCTACGCAGTATTTT.

This sequence joins TRBV4-1 and TRBJ1-2, with D perhaps TRBD1 (5 bases). The CDR3 has 15 amino acids. V lost 1 base to trimming and J lost 5 bases, with 14 bases between them. CDR1 is MGHRA, CDR2 YSYEKL, per germline. In DNA form, the CDR3 reads TGCGCCAGCAGCCAAGTTCAAGCAGGGATTTATGGCTACACCTTC. Its protein is CASSQVQAGIYGYTF.

The chain's CDR3 is CASSLEAGGTYEQYF. DNA for the CDR3: TGTGCCAGCAGTTTGGAAGCGGGAGGTACCTACGAGCAGTACTTC. V is TRBV27 and J is TRBJ2-7; TRBD2 matches 9 bases. The CDR3 contains 15 residues. Losses at the gene ends were 3 bases for V and 2 bases for J; bases not matched to a gene: 5. Germline-derived CDR1 and CDR2 are MNHEY and SMNVEV (reference sequence).

The CDR3 sequence is CASSVLTGGLETQYF. The CDR3 DNA sequence: TGTGCCAGCAGCGTACTGACAGGGGGGCTAGAGACCCAGTACTTC. V is TRBV9 and J is TRBJ2-5; TRBD1 matches 9 bases. The CDR3 extends over 15 amino acids. V was clipped by 1 base and J by 4 bases; unmatched bases: 5. The V gene's germline CDR1 is SGDLS and CDR2 YYNGEE.

The V and J genes are TRBV6-5 and TRBJ1-2; the D gene is possibly TRBD1 (6 bases). The V gene lost 0 bases and the J gene lost 4 bases, with 15 bases spanning the gap. Germline-derived CDR1 and CDR2 are MNHEY and SVGAGI. The CDR3 is made up of 16 amino acids. This chain's CDR3 is CASSYSWGGSIYGYTF. CDR3 nucleotides: TGTGCCAGCAGTTACTCTTGGGGGGGCTCTATCTATGGCTACACCTTC.

The chain joins TRBV5-1 to TRBJ1-3; D not certain. CDR1 and CDR2 from the germline V gene are SGHRS and YFSETQ. This CDR3 is 15 amino acids long. V was cut by 2 bases and J by 0 bases, with 9 bases left in between. Written as DNA, the CDR3 is TGCGCCAGCAGCTTTGATGGGAGCTCTGGAAACACCATATATTTT. The encoded protein is CASSFDGSSGNTIYF.

The genes are TRBV4-1 and TRBJ2-3; possibly TRBD1 for D (5 bases). This CDR3 has 15 residues. V dropped 4 bases and J dropped 2 bases, with 13 bases sitting between them. Germline V lookup: CDR1 MGHRA, CDR2 YSYEKL. CDR3 DNA sequence: TGCGCCAGCAGCCCTCCCAAGGGGATCACAGATACGCAGTATTTT. Protein product: CASSPPKGITDTQYF.

The chain uses TRBV19 and TRBJ2-1, with TRBD2 matching 11 bases. The CDR3 sequence is 15 residues long. Germline CDR1 and CDR2: LNHDA and SQIVND (reference sequence). V shed 7 bases, J shed 4 bases, and the junction held 6 bases outside the gene matches. CDR3 nucleotides: TGTGCCAGTAATAAAAGACTAGCGGGGTACAATGAGCAGTTCTTC. Protein sequence: CASNKRLAGYNEQFF. The full variable domain, with the rest looked up from reference TRBV19 and TRBJ2-1, is DGGITQSPKYLFRKEGQNVTLSCEQNLNHDAMYWYRQDPGQGLRLIYYSQIVNDFQKGDIAEGYSVSREKKESFPLTVTSAQKNPTAFYLCASNKRLAGYNEQFFGPGTRLTVL.

V gene TRBV19 combines with J gene TRBJ1-1, with D possibly matching TRBD1 (5 bases). The ends were cut back, 7 bases at V and 3 bases at J, with 15 bases in the middle. Per the germline V gene, CDR1 is LNHDA and CDR2 is SQIVND (reference sequence). This CDR3 is 14 amino acids long. CDR3 sequence (DNA): TGTGCCAGTACCGGAAGTCGGGGGGACACTGAAGCTTTCTTT. Translated: CASTGSRGDTEAFF.

The V gene is TRBV12-5, the J gene TRBJ2-5; maybe TRBD2 (5 bases). The V and J ends lost 4 bases and 2 bases respectively, with 11 bases between them. CDR1 LGHNT and CDR2 FRNRAP come from the germline V gene. This CDR3 is built from 14 residues. DNA of the CDR3: TGTGCTAGTGGTTCATGGACTGATCAAGAGACCCAGTACTTC. This sequence encodes CASGSWTDQETQYF.

Remarks on this clone: At one boundary the junction diverges from the germline segment, which might be a read error. The chain has TRBV7-7 and TRBJ2-1; possible D gene TRBD2, 6 bases. This CDR3 has 15 residues. CDR1 and CDR2 from the germline V gene are SSHAT and FNYEAQ (reference sequence). CDR3 loop: CASSLGRELSNEQFF. In DNA, the CDR3 is TGTGCTAGCAGCTTAGGACGGGAGTTGTCGAATGAGCAGTTCTTC.

V and J are TRBV5-1 and TRBJ2-7, with TRBD2 identical over 7 bases. V was pared by 4 bases and J by 5 bases, with 15 bases of the junction left unmatched. This CDR3 has 16 residues. Germline V gene lookup returns CDR1 SGHRS and CDR2 YFSETQ. Written as DNA, the CDR3 is TGCGCCAGCAGCGGCGGGAGTACGGCCCCCACCGACGAGCAGTACTTC. Its protein is CASSGGSTAPTDEQYF.